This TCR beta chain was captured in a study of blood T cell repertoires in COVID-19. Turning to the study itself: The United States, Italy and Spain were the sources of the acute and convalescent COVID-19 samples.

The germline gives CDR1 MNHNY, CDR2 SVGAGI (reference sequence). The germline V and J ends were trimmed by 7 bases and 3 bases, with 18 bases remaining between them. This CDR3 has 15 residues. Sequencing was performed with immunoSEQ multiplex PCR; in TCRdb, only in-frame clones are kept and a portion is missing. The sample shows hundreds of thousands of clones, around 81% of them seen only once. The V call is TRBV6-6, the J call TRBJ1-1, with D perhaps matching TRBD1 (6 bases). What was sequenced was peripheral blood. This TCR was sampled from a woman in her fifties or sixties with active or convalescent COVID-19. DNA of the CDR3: TGTGCCAGCATGCCCCCCAGGGGATTTTACACTGAAGCTTTCTTT. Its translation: CASMPPRGFYTEAFF.